This T cell receptor (beta chain) was sequenced during a study of long-term antiretroviral therapy in people with HIV (dated by TCRdb to between 2020 and 2023). For context, the study as a whole: The earliest samples were collected roughly a decade before the 2015 WHO recommendation for immediate ART, at a time when ART was usually postponed until CD4 counts fell. This retrospective serial study examined whether starting ART and sustained HIV suppression were associated with changes in the composition and diversity of the TRB repertoire in peripheral blood. Test extractions of a monoclonal T-cell line alongside under 35 polyclonal samples showed no cross-contamination during QIAcube processing. Of the approximately 32 participants with HIV, 10 to 11 were female. From some 30 adults with confirmed HIV infection, the cohort provided under 250 cryopreserved PBMC samples, gathered serially across a mean of around six years (range 1-12). The paper's findings and limits, for the study overall: The samples span the years 2004 to 2017, and the ART regimens used may be less effective than current regimens. Starting ART was linked to a significant rise in TRB diversity, yet even after long-term ART the diversity remained significantly lower than in transplant donor controls. Inferences about post-ART repertoire changes were limited because no data were available on ART adherence, viral resistance or therapy changes. At every time point, the repertoire was dominated by expanded TRB clones first identified before ART initiation, although this dominance fluctuated and, in many PLHIV, declined after ART. Because cell numbers in pre-ART samples were limited, unsorted PBMC were profiled instead of sorted CD4+ and CD8+ T cells. HIV repertoires had narrower CDR3 length ranges than controls, and the network structure suggested an antigen-experienced repertoire that shifted only slightly toward naive after ART. Because PBMC availability was limited, only the TCR beta chain was sequenced, with no alpha chain pairing.

CDR1 and CDR2 were assigned from the germline V gene as MNHEY and SVGAGI. Reading from cysteine to phenylalanine, the CDR3 counts 13 amino acids. Only the CDR3 portion is preserved as DNA: 39 bases, with reading frame beginning at the first base. The trim is 6 bases for V and 2 bases for J, with a gap of 9 bases between the germline ends. To be included, a participant needed at least one PBMC sample from before ART initiation plus at least two post-ART samples. Every participant with HIV received treatment in the United States of America. Before DNA extraction, cryopreserved samples containing roughly 1-10 million PBMC were thawed and washed. At the time of the earliest PBMC sample, participants with HIV were aged between about 23 and 55 years. Per participant, PBMC samples came from 1-4 timepoints prior to ART initiation and 2-8 timepoints following ART initiation, for a median of 7 samples. Serial HIV viral load, CD4+ T-cell count, ART history and demographic data were obtained for every participant. Using a Qiagen kit on a QIAcube, genomic DNA was extracted from unsorted PBMC, with samples processed in batches of 12.

As to this clone: Its antigen is unknown. No quality values exist for individual bases; no much larger clone is one base distant.

The immunoSEQ hsTCRB v3.0 assay was used at survey level resolution to sequence the TRB variable region. The targeted TRB sequencing depth was roughly 40,000-55,000 T-cell genomes per sample. Pooled TRB libraries were sequenced on an Illumina MiSeq with a v3 150-cycle kit. Under the source paper's analysis protocol: Repertoire analysis was run in R within a reproducible Nextflow workflow that covered QC, data transformation and analysis. LymphoSeq2, an R package for exploring AIRR-Seq data, was used to implement custom analyses. After excluding a handful of samples that yielded fewer than 5000 total TRB sequences, 150 to 200 HIV repertoires remained for analysis. Among the 180 or so HIV repertoires that were kept, around 60 were collected before ART initiation and over 120 were collected after ART initiation. Repertoires were downsampled to 5000 TRB nucleotide sequences, and summary statistics were averaged over 100 downsampling iterations. The analysis kept only TRB sequences whose CDR3 regions were at least seven amino acids long. Diversity was measured with a Shannon entropy-derived clonality score and the Gini coefficient. In the repertoire networks, any two of the top 5000 CDR3 amino acid sequences were linked whenever the two sequences differed by an edit distance of one. Antigen specificity groups and MHC restriction were predicted for TRB CDR3 amino acid sequences with GLIPH2. To flag known associations with CMV, EBV, HIV or tissue antigens, CDR3 amino acid sequences were compared against VDJdb and McPAS-TCR. Pre-ART, post-ART and control groups were compared with Wilcoxon signed-rank tests and Holm-Bonferroni correction. TCRdb took over this immuneACCESS table, retaining in-frame rearrangements with V and J assigned. Such tables are incomplete; in checked studies, under half of the missing clones stem from an unresolved V gene, and the remainder is unexplained. V and J calls plus clone size are reproduced from that table; the DNA served to infer D and trimming. The sample profile shows 30,000 or so clones; roughly 84% of them were found once. The top ten clonotypes cover 6.2% of the sample.

The sequence was collected from a man younger than 35 with HIV. The sequence links TRBV6-5 to TRBJ2-3; tentative D gene TRBD2, with 5 bases matching. The sample in question was unsorted PBMCs, obtained 0.4 years after starting antiretroviral therapy. The DNA is TGTGCCAGCAGCCGGGATCTCACAGATACGCAGTATTTT. This codes for CASSRDLTDTQYF.